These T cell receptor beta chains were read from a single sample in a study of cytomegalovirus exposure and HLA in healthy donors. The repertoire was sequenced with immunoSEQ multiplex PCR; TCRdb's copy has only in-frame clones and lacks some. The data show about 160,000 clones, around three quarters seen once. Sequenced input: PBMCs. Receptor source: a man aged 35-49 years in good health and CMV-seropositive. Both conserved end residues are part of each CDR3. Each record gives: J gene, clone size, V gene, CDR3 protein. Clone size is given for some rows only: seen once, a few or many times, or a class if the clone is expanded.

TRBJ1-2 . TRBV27 CASSLSLTGGDGYTF
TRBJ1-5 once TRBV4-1 CASSQGGGGDQPQHF
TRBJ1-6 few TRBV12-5 CASGSLKGSGNNSPLHF
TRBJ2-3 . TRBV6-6 CASSRGSATQYF
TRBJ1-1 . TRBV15 CATRTLSRRDTEAFF
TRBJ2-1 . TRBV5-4 CASSERDFISNEQFF
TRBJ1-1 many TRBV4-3 CASSQEPRVNTEAFF
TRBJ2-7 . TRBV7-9 CSSSSTDYEQYF
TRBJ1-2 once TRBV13 CASSLGQLYGYTF
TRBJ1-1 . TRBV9 CASSVSTGGTEAFF
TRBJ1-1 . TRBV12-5 CASGDREDTEAFF
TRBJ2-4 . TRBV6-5 CATSRQGSKNIQYF
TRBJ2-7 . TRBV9 CASSAKMTGGDKYF
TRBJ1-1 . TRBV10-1 CASSPPGQPEAFF
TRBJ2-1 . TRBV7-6 CASSISTGLAGEYNEQFF
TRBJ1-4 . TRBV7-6 CASSFIEARQGDEKLFF
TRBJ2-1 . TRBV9 CASSPPIGGWLFF
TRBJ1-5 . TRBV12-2 CASRFSRQYSNQPQHF
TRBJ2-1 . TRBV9 CASSVAGAHYNEQFF
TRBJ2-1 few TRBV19 CASSIGYIYSQFF